The clone carrying this TCR beta chain was seen only a few times. This specimen comes from a study of early T cells in non-severe SARS-CoV-2 infection. Study-wide context: Bulk RNA from unsorted whole blood was sequenced; chains were unpaired.

Each CDR3 protein is one row after TCRdb ran MiXCR on the 5' RACE reads. This table holds 40,000 to 55,000 distinct CDR3 sequences, roughly 9.8% found once. V was pared by 1 base and J by 3 bases, with 8 bases between. CDR1 is MNHNS and CDR2 is SASEGT in the germline V gene. This CDR3 has 14 residues. Sequencing input: whole blood. The chain recombines TRBV6-1 with TRBJ2-3; no definite D call. The sequence was collected from an adult who was a healthcare worker with PCR-confirmed SARS-CoV-2 infection or an uninfected control (not recorded which). In nucleotides, the CDR3 is TGTGCCAGCAGTGAAGTTAGGATAACAGATACGCAGTATTTT. Its protein is CASSEVRITDTQYF.